Sequencing of this TCR beta chain was carried out in a study of radiation and T cells in renal cell carcinoma. Whole-study findings and limits: In blood, top tumor clones expanded by 2 weeks, shrinking by 4.

This CDR3 is 15 amino acids long. V was clipped by 2 bases and J by 0 bases; unmatched bases: 4. Germline V gives CDR1 SGDLS, CDR2 YYNGEE. Measured with immunoSEQ multiplex PCR; TCRdb has only the in-frame clones, and not every one. Of 140,000 or so clones listed, 70% to 90% are singletons. Stated time point: baseline pretreatment blood. Treatment: 15 Gy SBRT to primary tumor, nephrectomy 4 weeks later. Concerning this clone: What it binds is unknown.

Here the sequenced sample was blood, taken from a patient whose treatment included radiotherapy and nephrectomy. The gene calls are TRBV9 and TRBJ1-1; 7 bases are shared with TRBD1. This sequence originates from a woman aged 45-60 years with renal cell carcinoma. As DNA, the CDR3 is TGTGCCAGCAGCGTTGCAGGGGGATTGAACACTGAAGCTTTCTTT. It is translated as CASSVAGGLNTEAFF. Based on the CDR3 plus reference TRBV9 and TRBJ1-1, the full variable domain is DSGVTQTPKHLITATGQRVTLRCSPRSGDLSVYWYQQSLDQGLQFLIQYYNGEERAKGNILERFSAQQFPDLHSELNLSSLELGDSALYFCASSVAGGLNTEAFFGQGTRLTVV.